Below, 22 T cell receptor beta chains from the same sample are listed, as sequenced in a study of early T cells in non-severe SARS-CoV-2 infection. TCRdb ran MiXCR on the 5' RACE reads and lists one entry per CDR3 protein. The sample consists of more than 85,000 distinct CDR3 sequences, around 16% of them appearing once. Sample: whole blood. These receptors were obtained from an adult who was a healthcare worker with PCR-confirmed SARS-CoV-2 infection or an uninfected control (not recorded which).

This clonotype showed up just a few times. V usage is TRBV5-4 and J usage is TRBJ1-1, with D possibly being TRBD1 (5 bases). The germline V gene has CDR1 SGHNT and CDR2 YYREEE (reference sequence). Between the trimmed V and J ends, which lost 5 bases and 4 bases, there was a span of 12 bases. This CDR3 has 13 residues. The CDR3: CASSNGGITEAFF. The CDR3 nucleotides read TGTGCCAGCAGTAATGGGGGGATCACTGAAGCTTTCTTT.

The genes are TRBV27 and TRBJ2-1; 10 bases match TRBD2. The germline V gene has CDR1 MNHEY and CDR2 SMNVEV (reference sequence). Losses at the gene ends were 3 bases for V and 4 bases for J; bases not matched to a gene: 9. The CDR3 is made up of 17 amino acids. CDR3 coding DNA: TGTGCCAGCAGTTTTTATGTTCAGCGGGGGGGTTACAATGAGCAGTTCTTC. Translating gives CASSFYVQRGGYNEQFF.

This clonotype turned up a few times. The CDR3: CASSKVPDTQYF. CDR3 sequence (DNA): TGTGCCAGCAGCAAAGTCCCAGATACGCAGTATTTT. The V and J genes are TRBV21-1 and TRBJ2-3. TRBV21-1 is a pseudogene segment. The CDR3 extends over 12 amino acids.

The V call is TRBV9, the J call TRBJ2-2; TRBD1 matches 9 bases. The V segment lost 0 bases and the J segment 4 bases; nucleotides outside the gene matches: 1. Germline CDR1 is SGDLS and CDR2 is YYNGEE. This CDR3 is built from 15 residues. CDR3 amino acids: CASSVAGQGTGELFF. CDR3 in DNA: TGTGCCAGCAGCGTAGCGGGACAGGGCACCGGGGAGCTGTTTTTT.

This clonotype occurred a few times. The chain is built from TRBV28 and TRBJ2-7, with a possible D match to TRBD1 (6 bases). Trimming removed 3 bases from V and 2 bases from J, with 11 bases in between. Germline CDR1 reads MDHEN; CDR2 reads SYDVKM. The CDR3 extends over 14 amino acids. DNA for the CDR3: TGTGCCAGCAGTTTCGTCAGGGGACCCTACGAGCAGTACTTC. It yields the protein CASSFVRGPYEQYF.

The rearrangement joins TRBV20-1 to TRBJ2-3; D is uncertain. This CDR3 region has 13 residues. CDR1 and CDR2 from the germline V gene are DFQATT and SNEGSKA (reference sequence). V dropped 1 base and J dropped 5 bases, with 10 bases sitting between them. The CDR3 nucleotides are TGCAGTGCTAGAGGCCTCATAGGAGATACGCAGTATTTT. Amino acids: CSARGLIGDTQYF.

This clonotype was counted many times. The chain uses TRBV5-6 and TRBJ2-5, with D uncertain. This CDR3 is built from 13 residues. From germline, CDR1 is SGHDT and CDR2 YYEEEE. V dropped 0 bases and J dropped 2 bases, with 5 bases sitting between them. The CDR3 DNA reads TGTGCCAGCAGCTTGGGGGGACAAGAGACCCAGTACTTC. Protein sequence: CASSLGGQETQYF.

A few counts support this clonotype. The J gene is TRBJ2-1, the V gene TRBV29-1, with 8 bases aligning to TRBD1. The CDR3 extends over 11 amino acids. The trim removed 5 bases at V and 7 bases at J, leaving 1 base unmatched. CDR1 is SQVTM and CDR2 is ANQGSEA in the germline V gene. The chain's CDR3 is CSVQGANEQFF. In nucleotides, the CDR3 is TGCAGCGTTCAGGGGGCGAATGAGCAGTTCTTC.

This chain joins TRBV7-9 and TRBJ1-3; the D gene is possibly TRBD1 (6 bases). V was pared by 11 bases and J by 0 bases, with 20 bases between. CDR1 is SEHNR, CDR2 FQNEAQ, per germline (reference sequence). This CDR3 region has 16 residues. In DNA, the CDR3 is TGTGCCGGGGGCTTGGGACCCTTCTACTCTGGAAACACCATATATTTT. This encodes CAGGLGPFYSGNTIYF.

CDR3 DNA: TGTGCCAGCAGCCAATCGAGGACCGGGTCTGGCGGCTACACCTTC. Protein product: CASSQSRTGSGGYTF. The V and J genes are TRBV4-2 and TRBJ1-2; D unresolved. Germline assignment: CDR1 LGHNA and CDR2 YNFKEQ. The CDR3 contains 15 residues. Between the trimmed V and J ends, which lost 2 bases and 8 bases, there was a span of 18 bases.

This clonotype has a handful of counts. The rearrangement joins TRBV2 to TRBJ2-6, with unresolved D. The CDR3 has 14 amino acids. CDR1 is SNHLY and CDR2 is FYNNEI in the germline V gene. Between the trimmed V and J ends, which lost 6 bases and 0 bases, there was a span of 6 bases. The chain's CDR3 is CASSAFSGANVLTF. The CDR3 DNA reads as TGTGCCAGCAGCGCATTCTCTGGGGCCAACGTCCTGACTTTC. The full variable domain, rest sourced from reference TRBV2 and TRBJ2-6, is EPEVTQTPSHQVTQMGQEVILRCVPISNHLYFYWYRQILGQKVEFLVSFYNNEISEKSEIFDDQFSVERPDGSNFTLKIRSTKLEDSAMYFCASSAFSGANVLTFGAGSRLTVL.

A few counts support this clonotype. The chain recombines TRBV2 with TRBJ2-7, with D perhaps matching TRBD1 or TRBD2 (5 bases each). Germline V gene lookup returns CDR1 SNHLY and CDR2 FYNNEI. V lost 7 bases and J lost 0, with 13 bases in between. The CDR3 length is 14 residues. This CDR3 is CASNEAGSSYEQYF. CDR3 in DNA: TGTGCCAGCAATGAGGCAGGGAGCTCCTACGAGCAGTACTTC.

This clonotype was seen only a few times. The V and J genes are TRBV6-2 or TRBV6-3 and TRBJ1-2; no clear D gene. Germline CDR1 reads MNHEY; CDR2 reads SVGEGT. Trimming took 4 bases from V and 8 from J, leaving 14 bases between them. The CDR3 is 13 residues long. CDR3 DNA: TGTGCCAGCAGTTCCTGGTTTCGTCGAGGCTACACCTTC. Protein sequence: CASSSWFRRGYTF.

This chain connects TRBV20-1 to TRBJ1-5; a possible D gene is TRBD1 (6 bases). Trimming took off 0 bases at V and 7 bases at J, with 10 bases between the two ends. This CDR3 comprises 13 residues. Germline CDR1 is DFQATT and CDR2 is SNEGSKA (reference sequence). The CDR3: CSARDLGAQPQHF. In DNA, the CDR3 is TGCAGTGCTAGAGATCTGGGGGCACAGCCCCAGCATTTT.

The CDR3 nucleotides read TGCAGTGCTAGAGACAAGCGGGGGCACTACAATGAGCAGTTCTTC. It specifies CSARDKRGHYNEQFF. The rearrangement links TRBV20-1 to TRBJ2-1; 8 bases agree with TRBD2. V dropped 0 bases and J dropped 3; count of bases not matched to a gene: 4. The CDR3 runs 15 residues. CDR1 DFQATT and CDR2 SNEGSKA come from the germline V gene (reference sequence).

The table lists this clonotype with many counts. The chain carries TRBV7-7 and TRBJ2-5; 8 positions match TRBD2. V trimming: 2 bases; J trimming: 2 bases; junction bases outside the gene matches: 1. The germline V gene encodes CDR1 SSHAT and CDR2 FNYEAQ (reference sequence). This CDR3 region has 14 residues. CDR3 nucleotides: TGTGCCAGCAGCTTAAGCGGGAGTCAAGAGACCCAGTACTTC. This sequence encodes CASSLSGSQETQYF.

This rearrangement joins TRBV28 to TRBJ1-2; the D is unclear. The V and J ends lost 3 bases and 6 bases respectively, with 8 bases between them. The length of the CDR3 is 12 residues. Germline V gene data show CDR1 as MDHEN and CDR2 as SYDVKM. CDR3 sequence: CASSLRENGYTF. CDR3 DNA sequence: TGTGCCAGCAGTTTGCGGGAGAATGGCTACACCTTC.

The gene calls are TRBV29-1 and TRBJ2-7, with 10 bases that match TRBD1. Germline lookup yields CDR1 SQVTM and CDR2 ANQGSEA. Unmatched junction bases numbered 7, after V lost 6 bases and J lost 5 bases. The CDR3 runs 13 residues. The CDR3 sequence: CSVGQGVSDEQYF. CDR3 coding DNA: TGCAGCGTCGGACAGGGGGTTTCGGACGAGCAGTACTTC.

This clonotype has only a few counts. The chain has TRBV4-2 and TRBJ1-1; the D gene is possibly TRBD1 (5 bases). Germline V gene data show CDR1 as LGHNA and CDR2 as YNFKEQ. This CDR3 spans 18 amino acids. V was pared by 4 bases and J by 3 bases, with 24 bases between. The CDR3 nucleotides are TGTGCCAGCAGCCTTCCTCCGGGGCAGGTGAAAAAAGACACTGAAGCTTTCTTT. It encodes CASSLPPGQVKKDTEAFF.

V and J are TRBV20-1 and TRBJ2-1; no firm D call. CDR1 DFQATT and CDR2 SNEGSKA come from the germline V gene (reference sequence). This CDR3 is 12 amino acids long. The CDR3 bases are TGCATCCCCCCCCGGATTGGCAATGAGCAGTTCTTC. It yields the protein CIPPRIGNEQFF.

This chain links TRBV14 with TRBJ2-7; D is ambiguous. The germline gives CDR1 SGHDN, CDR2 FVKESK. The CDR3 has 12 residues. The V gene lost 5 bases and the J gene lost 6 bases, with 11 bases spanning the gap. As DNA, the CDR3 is TGTGCCAGCAGCTATAGAGCGCTCGAGCAGTACTTC. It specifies CASSYRALEQYF. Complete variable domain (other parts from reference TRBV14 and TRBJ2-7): EAGVTQFPSHSVIEKGQTVTLRCDPISGHDNLYWYRRVMGKEIKFLLHFVKESKQDESGMPNNRFLAERTGGTYSTLKVQPAELEDSGVYFCASSYRALEQYFGPGTRLTVT.

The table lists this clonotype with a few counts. The CDR3 reads CAIRQGNTEAFF. CDR3 in DNA: TGTGCCATCAGACAGGGGAACACTGAAGCTTTCTTT. The rearrangement uses TRBV10-3 and TRBJ1-1, with D possibly TRBD1 on 6 matching bases. Trimming shortened V by 6 bases and J by 1 base, and 6 bases separated the two germline ends. Germline V gives CDR1 ENHRY, CDR2 SYGVKD. The CDR3 is 12 residues long.